The 15 T cell receptor beta chains listed next were all sequenced from one sample in a study of T cells in localized non-small cell lung cancer. Using immunoSEQ multiplex PCR, the repertoire was profiled, and TCRdb retains in-frame clones only, with some absent. The sample comprises around 25,000 clones, approximately 86% of which are singletons, and roughly 15% rests with the top ten. The sequences come from peripheral blood, collected before any cancer treatment. These receptors all stem from a female donor at least 60 years old with stage I lung adenocarcinoma.

This clone has only one observation. The genes are TRBV5-6 and TRBJ2-2; D is perhaps TRBD1 (6 bases). V gave up 3 bases and J gave up 8 bases, with 11 bases separating them. The CDR3 loop spans 13 amino acids. The germline CDR1 and CDR2 sequences are SGHDT and YYEEEE. The CDR3, as DNA: TGTGCCAGCAGCTCAGGGGATTTGGGGGAGCTGTTTTTT. This codes for CASSSGDLGELFF.

This clone appeared a single time. The J gene is TRBJ2-2, the V gene TRBV18; TRBD1 is a possible D gene (6 bases). This CDR3 is 21 amino acids long. The germline V and J ends were trimmed by 2 bases and 0 bases, with 25 bases remaining between them. Looked up from germline, CDR1 is KGHSH and CDR2 is LQKENI. DNA for the CDR3: TGTGCCAGCTCACCAAATATTATTAAGGACAGCAGTTCCTCGAACACCGGGGAGCTGTTTTTT. Its translation: CASSPNIIKDSSSSNTGELFF.

As for this clone: Its ends do not fully match the called genes, so a read error is possible. V usage is TRBV7-7 and J usage is TRBJ2-1, with D hard to call. Germline V gene data show CDR1 as SSHAT and CDR2 as FNYEAQ (reference sequence). The CDR3 is made up of 15 amino acids. In DNA, the CDR3 is TGTGCTAGCAGCTCCTCGTTTGGCTCCTACAATGAGCAGTTCTTC. Translating it yields CASSSSFGSYNEQFF.

This clone appeared a few times. The chain carries TRBV9 and TRBJ1-1; weak D call: TRBD1 (5 bases). The germline V gene encodes CDR1 SGDLS and CDR2 YYNGEE. The length of the CDR3 is 13 residues. V was cut by 0 bases and J by 6 bases, with 9 bases left in between. The CDR3 coding sequence is TGTGCCAGCAGCGTAGAACAGGAAGCTGAAGCTTTCTTT. It codes for CASSVEQEAEAFF.

The V gene is TRBV6-6, the J gene TRBJ2-1, with 10 bases lining up with TRBD1. V lost 0 bases and J lost 5; bases outside the gene matches: 4. The CDR3 has 16 residues. The germline CDR1 and CDR2 sequences are MNHNY and SVGAGI (reference sequence). The CDR3 nucleotides are TGTGCCAGCAGTTACTCACTAGGACAGGGGGACAATGAGCAGTTCTTC. Protein product: CASSYSLGQGDNEQFF.

This clone was found a few times. This CDR3 is also generated by other DNA sequences in the sample. The rearrangement links TRBV2 to TRBJ1-1, with D tentatively TRBD1 (5 bases). Germline values: CDR1 SNHLY, CDR2 FYNNEI. The CDR3 totals 13 residues. Between the trimmed V and J ends, which lost 4 bases and 4 bases, there was a span of 10 bases. CDR3 in DNA: TGTGCCAGCAGTGGGGGGGACGGCACTGAAGCTTTCTTT. Protein sequence: CASSGGDGTEAFF.

The chain couples TRBV11-1 to TRBJ1-4, with a weak D call TRBD1 (5 bases). The CDR3 has 15 amino acids. Germline V gene sequence: CDR1 SGHAT, CDR2 FQDESV (reference sequence). V was clipped by 3 bases and J by 7 bases, with 15 bases between them. The CDR3 protein is CASSLGSRAGEKLFF. In DNA, the CDR3 is TGTGCCAGCAGCTTGGGGAGCAGGGCCGGTGAAAAACTGTTTTTT.

This sequence joins TRBV7-5 and TRBJ2-3; no DNA check was done on the table's D call, TRBD2. TRBV7-5 is a pseudogene. This CDR3 region has 16 residues. The CDR3, as DNA: TGTGCCAGAAGTCGTCGACTAGTTCTCAACACAGATACGCAGTATTTT. It encodes CARSRRLVLNTDTQYF.

The chain is built from TRBV6-6 and TRBJ1-1, with D possibly TRBD1 on 5 matching bases. Germline V lookup: CDR1 MNHNY, CDR2 SVGAGI (reference sequence). The CDR3 totals 13 residues. V lost 6 bases and J lost 8, with 16 bases in between. In nucleotides, the CDR3 is TGTGCCAGCAGACCGGGGAGGGGAGGGGAAGCTTTCTTT. It encodes CASRPGRGGEAFF.

This clone was picked up a small number of times. The chain has TRBV6-1 and TRBJ1-2; D unclear. V was cut by 6 bases and J by 8 bases, with 19 bases left in between. The CDR3 length is 14 residues. Germline CDR1 is MNHNS and CDR2 is SASEGT. CDR3 sequence reads: CASRGDGVKRGYTF. The DNA of the CDR3 is TGTGCCAGCAGGGGCGATGGGGTTAAGAGGGGCTACACCTTC.

CDR3 sequence (DNA): TGTGCCAGCAGTGCTATCAGGTCTTCAGATACGCAGTATTTT. It encodes CASSAIRSSDTQYF. This chain joins TRBV6-1 and TRBJ2-3, with D unclear. This CDR3 has 14 residues. From germline, CDR1 is MNHNS and CDR2 SASEGT. V lost 4 bases, J lost 4 bases, and 12 bases lay in between.

The chain employs TRBV18 and TRBJ2-7; 9 bases are a match to TRBD1. V lost 4 bases, J lost 0 bases, and 1 base stayed unmatched. There are 14 residues in the CDR3. Looked up from germline, CDR1 is KGHSH and CDR2 is LQKENI. The CDR3 region is CASSQTGGSYEQYF. CDR3 sequence (DNA): TGTGCCAGCTCACAGACAGGGGGCTCCTACGAGCAGTACTTC.

The gene calls are TRBV5-1 and TRBJ1-5; D is perhaps TRBD1 (6 bases). Trimming shortened V by 0 bases and J by 8 bases, and 15 bases separated the two germline ends. Germline V CDR1 and CDR2: SGHRS, YFSETQ. This CDR3 spans 15 amino acids. This chain's CDR3 is CASSLGGQGREPQHF. DNA for the CDR3: TGCGCCAGCAGCTTGGGAGGGCAGGGGAGGGAGCCCCAGCATTTT.

This clone was seen a handful of times. This chain joins TRBV29-1 and TRBJ1-1, with 7 bases that match TRBD1. Germline V gives CDR1 SQVTM, CDR2 ANQGSEA. This CDR3 has 11 amino acids. CDR3: CMGQQNTEAFF. CDR3 DNA: TGCATGGGACAGCAGAACACTGAAGCTTTCTTT. Together with reference TRBV29-1 and TRBJ1-1, the CDR3 gives the full variable domain: SAVISQKPSRDICQRGTSLTIQCQVDSQVTMMFWYRQQPGQSLTLIATANQGSEATYESGFVIDKFPISRPNLTFSTLTVSNMSPEDSSIYLCMGQQNTEAFFGQGTRLTVV.

This clone has only one observation. The chain has TRBV9 and TRBJ1-2; a possible D gene is TRBD1 (5 bases). V gave up 0 bases and J gave up 6 bases, with 9 bases separating them. This CDR3 region has 13 residues. Germline V CDR1 and CDR2: SGDLS, YYNGEE. For the CDR3, the DNA is TGTGCCAGCAGCGTAGCAGGGTCCCATGGCTACACCTTC. Translation gives CASSVAGSHGYTF.